This entry lists 19 T cell receptor beta chains sequenced from one sample in a study of blood T cells in healthy people across ages (dated by TCRdb to between 2015 and 2016). The library came from 5' RACE. These reads were obtained on an Illumina HiSeq 2500. A second PCR of roughly 6 to 12 cycles was performed with a sample-barcoded 5' primer and a J-beta primer mix. TCRdb reran the public reads through fastp at Q25 and MiXCR, keeping productive beta chains. CDR3 protein sequences are deduplicated, and each keeps its most common genes and DNA. A total of some 1.7 million distinct CDR3 sequences appear in this sample, roughly 28% of them only once. The leading ten clones occupy 7% to 9% of the sample. Sequencing was performed on blood. The receptors were gathered from a woman aged 25 to 39 in good health.

This clonotype was detected many times. The CDR3 DNA is TGTGCCAGCAGCTTAGACTGGGGGTACGAGCAGTACTTC. Encoded protein: CASSLDWGYEQYF. The rearrangement uses TRBV11-2 and TRBJ2-7; the D call may be TRBD1 or TRBD2 (5 bases each). Germline V gene data show CDR1 as SGHAT and CDR2 as FQNNGV. This CDR3 has 13 amino acids. V gave up 0 bases and J gave up 4 bases, with 7 bases separating them.

Here the CDR3 DNA reads TGCAGTGCTACGTCCTGGGGGCGAGAGACCCAGTACTTC. Protein sequence: CSATSWGRETQYF. The genes are TRBV20-1 and TRBJ2-5, with a tentative D call TRBD1 (6 bases). The V and J ends lost 4 bases and 4 bases respectively, with 13 bases between them. The length of the CDR3 is 13 residues. Germline loops: CDR1 DFQATT, CDR2 SNEGSKA (reference sequence).

V gene TRBV7-2 combines with J gene TRBJ2-7; 12 nucleotides align to TRBD2. The germline gives CDR1 SGHTA, CDR2 FQGNSA. V was pared by 5 bases and J by 6 bases, with 8 bases of the junction left unmatched. This CDR3 contains 15 residues. CDR3 nucleotides: TGTGCCAGCAGCCCGAGGACTAGCGGGACTTCCGAGCAGTACTTC. Translated, it gives CASSPRTSGTSEQYF.

This clonotype was counted between two and nine times. The chain is built from TRBV7-9 and TRBJ1-2; 8 bases are shared with TRBD1. Trimming cost V 2 bases and J 3 bases; bases outside gene matches: 11. This CDR3 spans 17 amino acids. Germline values: CDR1 SEHNR, CDR2 FQNEAQ (reference sequence). In nucleotides, the CDR3 is TGTGCCAGCAGCTTAAGGGCAGGGGGCCGACAGGACTATGGCTACACCTTC. Translation gives CASSLRAGGRQDYGYTF.

This clonotype showed up just a few times. The genes are TRBV7-2 and TRBJ1-1; TRBD1 matches at 7 bases. Germline values: CDR1 SGHTA, CDR2 FQGNSA. The CDR3 loop spans 16 amino acids. V was clipped by 4 bases and J by 1 base; unmatched bases: 9. In DNA form, the CDR3 reads TGTGCCAGCAGCTCTGCGCAGGGGGGGCCGAACACTGAAGCTTTCTTT. This sequence encodes CASSSAQGGPNTEAFF. Combining the CDR3 with reference TRBV7-2 and TRBJ1-1 gives the whole variable domain GAGVSQSPSNKVTEKGKDVELRCDPISGHTALYWYRQSLGQGLEFLIYFQGNSAPDKSGLPSDRFSAERTGGSVSTLTIQRTQQEDSAVYLCASSSAQGGPNTEAFFGQGTRLTVV.

The sample holds a few counts of this clonotype. The CDR3 here is CASRGLGEGKADTQYF. The DNA for the CDR3 is TGTGCCAGCCGAGGACTCGGAGAGGGGAAGGCTGATACGCAGTATTTT. This chain links TRBV25-1 with TRBJ2-3; possibly TRBD1 or TRBD2 for D (5 bases each). Trimming shortened V by 8 bases and J by 6 bases, and 24 bases separated the two germline ends. Germline V CDR1 and CDR2: MGHDK, SYGVNS. The CDR3 length is 16 residues. Filled out from reference TRBV25-1 and TRBJ2-3, the complete variable domain reads EADIYQTPRYLVIGTGKKITLECSQTMGHDKMYWYQQDPGMELHLIHYSYGVNSTEKGDLSSESTVSRIRTEHFPLTLESARPSHTSQYLCASRGLGEGKADTQYFGPGTRLTVL.

This clonotype was counted only a few times. V gene TRBV12-3 or TRBV12-4 combines with J gene TRBJ2-2, with D maybe TRBD1 (5 bases). The CDR3 extends over 14 amino acids. Trimming stripped 2 bases from V and 7 bases from J, with 11 bases between. The DNA for the CDR3 is TGTGCCAGCAGTTTACAAGGGGCGGACGGGGAGCTGTTTTTT. This encodes CASSLQGADGELFF.

Worth noting for this clonotype: Being one base from a much bigger clone, this may be a read error. V and J are TRBV7-2 and TRBJ2-5; no clear D. The DNA end lines up better with TRBJ2-7; the J call may be wrong. CDR3 length: 13 amino acids. Germline CDR1 reads SGHTA; CDR2 reads FQGNSA. The CDR3 sequence: CASSVGLTYEQYF. In DNA, the CDR3 is TGTGCCAGCAGCGTAGGTTTGACCTACGAGCAGTACTTC.

The rearrangement uses TRBV30 and TRBJ2-1; maybe TRBD2 (6 bases). The CDR3 has 17 residues. Germline CDR1 reads GTSNPN; CDR2 reads SVGIG (reference sequence). Deletions cut 2 bases from V and 1 base from J, with 18 bases between. The CDR3 bases are TGTGCCTGGAGTTCGGTGGGTAGCGGCCTGTCCTACAATGAGCAGTTCTTC. As protein: CAWSSVGSGLSYNEQFF.

The rearrangement uses TRBV20-1 and TRBJ2-5; 7 bases are a match to TRBD2. Germline CDR1 and CDR2: DFQATT and SNEGSKA (reference sequence). The CDR3 contains 13 residues. V shed 0 bases, J shed 9 bases, and the junction held 7 bases outside the gene matches. This chain's CDR3 is CSARELSGRPQYF. CDR3 in DNA: TGCAGTGCTAGAGAGCTTAGCGGGCGCCCCCAGTACTTC.

The chain is built from TRBV24-1 and TRBJ2-1; 14 positions agree with TRBD2. The CDR3 loop spans 14 amino acids. The germline gives CDR1 KGHDR, CDR2 SFDVKD. Unmatched junction bases numbered 3, after V lost 7 bases and J lost 8 bases. The CDR3 DNA follows: TGTGCCACCAGGACTAGCGGGGGGGCTCATGAGCAGTTCTTC. Translated, it gives CATRTSGGAHEQFF.

V usage is TRBV6-2 or TRBV6-3 and J usage is TRBJ2-1; weak D call: TRBD1 (6 bases). The ends were cut back, 4 bases at V and 0 bases at J, with 13 bases in the middle. The germline CDR1 and CDR2 sequences are MNHEY and SVGEGT. The CDR3 has 16 amino acids. DNA of the CDR3: TGTGCCAGCAGTTCTCGGGACATTATCTCCTACAATGAGCAGTTCTTC. Residues: CASSSRDIISYNEQFF.

This chain joins TRBV3-1 and TRBJ1-5; 7 bases match TRBD1. V lost 9 bases, J lost 4 bases, and 9 bases stayed unmatched. From germline, CDR1 is LGHDT and CDR2 YNNKEL (reference sequence). The CDR3 length is 14 residues. CDR3 DNA sequence: TGTGCCAGTAGTAGAGGGACAGCAAATCAGCCCCAGCATTTT. Residues: CASSRGTANQPQHF.

This clonotype occurred many times. The chain carries TRBV7-2 and TRBJ1-2; 9 positions match TRBD1. V lost 5 bases to trimming and J lost 4 bases; unmatched junction nucleotides: 5. Germline CDR1 SGHTA, CDR2 FQGNSA. This CDR3 has 14 residues. The CDR3 here is CASSRTGELYGYTF. The CDR3 DNA sequence: TGTGCCAGCAGCCGGACAGGGGAACTCTATGGCTACACCTTC.

This clonotype was detected many times. The chain couples TRBV12-3 or TRBV12-4 to TRBJ2-1; D is unclear. This CDR3 spans 15 amino acids. V lost 1 base, J lost 5 bases, and 12 bases lay in between. The CDR3 DNA is TGTGCCAGCAGTTTAGGACAAAACACCAACAATGAGCAGTTCTTC. Residues: CASSLGQNTNNEQFF.

V is TRBV5-1 and J is TRBJ2-3, with D unresolved. Trimming removed 2 bases from V and 6 bases from J, with 13 bases in between. Germline CDR1 is SGHRS and CDR2 is YFSETQ. There are 14 residues in the CDR3. CDR3 sequence reads: CASSFEGNRDTQYF. In DNA, the CDR3 is TGCGCCAGCAGCTTTGAAGGGAATCGCGATACGCAGTATTTT.

This chain joins TRBV27 and TRBJ1-6; D possibly corresponds to TRBD1 (6 bases). Germline V gene sequence: CDR1 MNHEY, CDR2 SMNVEV (reference sequence). This CDR3 is built from 19 residues. V lost 5 bases, J lost 0 bases, and 20 bases lay in between. Here the CDR3 DNA reads TGTGCCAGCAGTATTTACGGGACACCCACACTCTCCTATAATTCACCCCTCCACTTT. Translated: CASSIYGTPTLSYNSPLHF.

J is TRBJ1-1 and V is TRBV12-3 or TRBV12-4, with TRBD1 matching 8 bases. This CDR3 spans 12 amino acids. J was trimmed by 8 bases and V by 5 bases; bases with no gene match: 4. Here the CDR3 DNA reads TGTGCCAGCAGTGTCCGGGACAGGGAAGCTTTCTTT. It specifies CASSVRDREAFF.

The chain joins TRBV5-1 to TRBJ2-3; 9 positions match TRBD2. Germline trimming cut 3 bases from V and 4 bases from J; bases unmatched to any gene: 3. The CDR3 spans 14 residues. Per the germline V gene, CDR1 is SGHRS and CDR2 is YFSETQ. This CDR3 reads CASSWGLAADTQYF. Written as DNA, the CDR3 is TGCGCCAGCAGCTGGGGACTAGCCGCAGATACGCAGTATTTT.